The rows below give T cell receptor beta chains drawn from one sample of a study of shared clonotypes between healthy human individuals. The data were produced by immunoSEQ multiplex PCR, yet TCRdb's version contains in-frame clones alone and is incomplete. In the table there are about 520,000 clones, more than 65% of which are singletons. Sample: PBMCs. Receptor source: a woman aged 35 to 49 in good health. Some clones in this sample may be carry-over from other donors' samples. CDR3s include the opening cysteine and the closing phenylalanine or tryptophan. The D gene is left open where the match is weak. Where a row states a size, it is once, few, many or the class of an expanded clone; other rows omit it.

J: TRBJ2-4
D: TRBD1
size: NA
V: TRBV19
CDR3: CASSPSKQGFRNIQYF
DNA: TGTGCCAGTAGTCCCAGCAAACAGGGGTTTAGAAACATTCAGTACTTC

J: TRBJ2-7
D: NA
size: NA
V: TRBV5-1
CDR3: CASSLGDFYEQYF
DNA: TGCGCCAGCAGCTTGGGGGACTTCTACGAGCAGTACTTC

J: TRBJ1-2
D: NA
size: NA
V: TRBV5-4
CDR3: CASSFNYYGYTF
DNA: TGTGCCAGCAGCTTTAACTACTATGGCTACACCTTC

J: TRBJ2-7
D: NA
size: few
V: TRBV11-2
CDR3: CASSLVFLAHQPHEQYF
DNA: TGTGCCAGCAGCTTAGTGTTCCTAGCTCATCAACCCCACGAGCAGTACTTC

J: TRBJ1-1
D: NA
size: NA
V: TRBV5-1
CDR3: CASSSGSGSTEAFF
DNA: TGCGCCAGCAGCTCGGGGTCAGGGTCCACTGAAGCTTTCTTT

J: TRBJ2-2
D: NA
size: NA
V: TRBV7-9
CDR3: CASSLVAVSGELFF
DNA: TGTGCCAGCAGCTTAGTAGCGGTCTCCGGGGAGCTGTTTTTT

J: TRBJ2-5
D: TRBD2
size: few
V: TRBV6-4
CDR3: CASSELAGSQETQYF
DNA: TGTGCCAGCAGTGAACTAGCGGGCTCACAAGAGACCCAGTACTTC

J: TRBJ2-1
D: TRBD2
size: NA
V: TRBV5-4
CDR3: CASSSTSGKYNEQFF
DNA: TGTGCCAGCAGCTCGACTAGCGGAAAGTACAATGAGCAGTTCTTC

J: TRBJ2-1
D: NA
size: NA
V: TRBV27
CDR3: CASSFRPVNEQFF
DNA: TGTGCCAGCAGTTTTCGACCGGTCAATGAGCAGTTCTTC

J: TRBJ2-1
D: NA
size: NA
V: TRBV7-2
CDR3: CASSFLRDFYNEQFF
DNA: TGTGCCAGCTCTTTTCTCCGGGACTTCTACAATGAGCAGTTCTTC

J: TRBJ1-1
D: NA
size: NA
V: TRBV28
CDR3: CASSPSAGVNTEAFF
DNA: TGTGCCAGCAGTCCCTCCGCAGGCGTGAACACTGAAGCTTTCTTT

J: TRBJ2-1
D: TRBD2
size: NA
V: TRBV7-2
CDR3: CASSARSGTTYNEQFF
DNA: TGTGCCAGCAGCGCCCGATCCGGGACTACATACAATGAGCAGTTCTTC

J: TRBJ1-5
D: TRBD1
size: NA
V: TRBV28
CDR3: CASSFGTADHINQPQHF
DNA: TGTGCCAGCAGTTTCGGGACAGCCGACCATATCAATCAGCCCCAGCATTTT

J: TRBJ2-1
D: NA
size: NA
V: TRBV5-4
CDR3: CASTRRNGDEQFF
DNA: TGTGCCAGCACCCGGCGGAATGGGGATGAGCAGTTCTTC

J: TRBJ1-4
D: NA
size: NA
V: TRBV15
CDR3: CATSSFREEKLFF
DNA: TGTGCCACCAGCAGCTTCAGGGAGGAAAAACTGTTTTTT

J: TRBJ2-7
D: NA
size: NA
V: TRBV6-5
CDR3: CASSRTAYEQYF
DNA: TGTGCCAGCAGTAGGACAGCCTACGAGCAGTACTTC

J: TRBJ2-1
D: TRBD2
size: NA
V: TRBV5-1
CDR3: CASKTTSGSMYEQFF
DNA: TGCGCCAGTAAAACTACTAGCGGGAGTATGTATGAGCAGTTCTTC

J: TRBJ2-6
D: TRBD1
size: NA
V: TRBV28
CDR3: CASKGQHFSGANVLTF
DNA: TGTGCCAGCAAGGGACAGCACTTCTCTGGGGCCAACGTCCTGACTTTC

J: TRBJ1-1
D: TRBD1
size: NA
V: TRBV6-6
CDR3: CASRDRDRGPAFF
DNA: TGTGCCAGCAGGGACCGGGACAGGGGGCCAGCTTTCTTT

J: TRBJ1-1
D: TRBD1
size: NA
V: TRBV10-3
CDR3: CAISEFDRGYTEAFF
DNA: TGTGCCATCAGTGAATTCGACAGGGGCTACACTGAAGCTTTCTTT

J: TRBJ1-4
D: NA
size: NA
V: TRBV30
CDR3: CAWTRGGGNEKLFF
DNA: TGTGCCTGGACCCGAGGGGGTGGTAATGAAAAACTGTTTTTT

J: TRBJ2-7
D: TRBD1
size: NA
V: TRBV4-2
CDR3: CASSPGQGQGYEQYF
DNA: TGTGCCAGCAGCCCGGGACAGGGGCAAGGGTACGAGCAGTACTTC

J: TRBJ1-1
D: NA
size: NA
V: TRBV18
CDR3: CASSPQRGTNTEAFF
DNA: TGTGCCAGCTCACCACAACGGGGGACGAACACTGAAGCTTTCTTT

J: TRBJ1-4
D: NA
size: NA
V: TRBV6-6
CDR3: CASSLLGTTNEKLFF
DNA: TGTGCCAGCAGTTTGTTGGGGACGACTAATGAAAAACTGTTTTTT

J: TRBJ2-5
D: NA
size: NA
V: TRBV6-1
CDR3: CASNPPTTQETQYF
DNA: TGTGCCAGCAATCCTCCGACAACTCAAGAGACCCAGTACTTC

J: TRBJ1-1
D: NA
size: NA
V: TRBV5-4
CDR3: CASSLESAGAAEAFF
DNA: TGTGCCAGCAGCCTTGAATCGGCTGGGGCCGCTGAAGCTTTCTTT